In this sample, the clone carrying this T cell receptor (beta chain) turned up many times. Its antigen remains unidentified. V shed 3 bases and J 3 bases; nucleotides not matched to a gene: 2. This CDR3 is built from 14 residues. The germline V gene encodes CDR1 SGDLS and CDR2 YYNGEE. MiXCR, run by TCRdb on the 5' RACE reads, gives a single entry per CDR3 protein. The table lists about 630,000 distinct CDR3 sequences, 9% to 15% of them singletons. These data belong to a study of T cells after yellow fever vaccination. Study-wide results and caveats: Of the clonotypes, a small share occurred in both CD4 and CD8 compartments. Reappearance after the booster was observed for most primary-vaccination clones (about 96% CD4, less than 90% CD8). The secondary response was weaker but peaked faster, day 5 versus 15.

V and J are TRBV9 and TRBJ2-7, with 11 bases aligning to TRBD1. The receptor comes from a man younger than 40 who received the YFV17D yellow fever vaccine. The sample in question was PBMCs, obtained on the day of the yellow fever booster vaccination. The CDR3 loop reads CASSAGTGGYEQYF. The CDR3 nucleotides are TGTGCCAGCAGCGCCGGGACAGGGGGCTACGAGCAGTACTTC.